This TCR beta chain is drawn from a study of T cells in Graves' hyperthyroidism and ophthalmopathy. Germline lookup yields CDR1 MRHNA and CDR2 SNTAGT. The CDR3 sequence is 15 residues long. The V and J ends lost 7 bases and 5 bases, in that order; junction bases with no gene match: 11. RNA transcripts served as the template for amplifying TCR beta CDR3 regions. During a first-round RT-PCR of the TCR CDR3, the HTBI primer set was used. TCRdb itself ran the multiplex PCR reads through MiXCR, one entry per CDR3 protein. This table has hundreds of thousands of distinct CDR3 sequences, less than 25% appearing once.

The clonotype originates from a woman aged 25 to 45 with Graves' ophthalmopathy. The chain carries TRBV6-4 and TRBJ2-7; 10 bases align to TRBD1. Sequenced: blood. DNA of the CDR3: TGTGCCAGCATCAAGGGACAGGGGAACAGCGACGAGCAGTACTTC. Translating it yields CASIKGQGNSDEQYF.